This T cell receptor beta chain derives from a study of T-cell reconstitution after alpha-beta-depleted transplantation in children. Overall study results and limits: Several hundred expanded graft clones reportedly gave rise to the alpha-beta T cells present about two months after transplant. By one year post-transplant, T-cell counts and diversity largely arose from T cells that were newly produced. Surviving recipient T cells and intrathymic progenitors accounted for some patients' high TCRbeta diversity at day 60.

This clonotype has a handful of counts. Its antigen is not identified. Unique molecular identifiers were incorporated during preparation of the TCRbeta library. Each CDR3 protein is one row after TCRdb ran MiXCR on the PCR reads. The repertoire includes about 600,000 distinct CDR3 sequences, over 10% of them detected once, and 2.2% sits in the top ten. Trimming took 3 bases from V and 5 from J, leaving 13 bases between them. This CDR3 has 14 amino acids. The specimen comprised PBMCs, mostly from graft donor cells, sampled 360 days after TCRalphabeta/CD19-depleted stem cell transplant. This sequence originates from a male patient younger than 18 who had a stem cell transplant for acute myeloid leukemia, so the T cells may come from the graft donor. The chain joins TRBV12-3 or TRBV12-4 to TRBJ2-5, with D perhaps TRBD1 or TRBD2 (5 bases each). CDR3 in amino acids: CASSLSGLGETQYF. The CDR3 nucleotides read TGTGCCAGCAGTTTGTCGGGGCTAGGGGAGACCCAGTACTTC.